This T cell receptor (beta chain) was documented in a study of T cell responses to AZD1222 COVID-19 vaccine. General study results and limits: After the peak T cell response, and only then, were repertoires sampled. Donors were largely white British and mainly female; clonal diversity was possibly underestimated. Spike-wide coverage was observed for vaccine-associated CD4 TCRs, with dominant responses at 160-218 and 743-854. Unmutated regions of variants are reportedly targeted by nearly half of spike-specific TCRs.

V lost 1 base to trimming and J lost 0 bases, with 6 bases between them. The CDR3 contains 15 residues. CDR1 is SNHLY and CDR2 is FYNNEI in the germline V gene. Repertoires were generated with immunoSEQ multiplex PCR, while TCRdb's copy carries only in-frame clones and drops some. The repertoire includes 180,000 or so clones, 91% of them detected once, and under 2% sits in the top ten. Regarding this clone: Its target is not known.

The chain combines TRBV2 with TRBJ2-2; D is perhaps TRBD2 (5 bases). The material sequenced was peripheral blood, taken 28 days after the second AZD1222 dose. This TCR was recovered from an adult who received the AZD1222 COVID-19 vaccine. DNA of the CDR3: TGTGCCAGCAGTGAAGAGAGGGCGAACACCGGGGAGCTGTTTTTT. Its protein is CASSEERANTGELFF.